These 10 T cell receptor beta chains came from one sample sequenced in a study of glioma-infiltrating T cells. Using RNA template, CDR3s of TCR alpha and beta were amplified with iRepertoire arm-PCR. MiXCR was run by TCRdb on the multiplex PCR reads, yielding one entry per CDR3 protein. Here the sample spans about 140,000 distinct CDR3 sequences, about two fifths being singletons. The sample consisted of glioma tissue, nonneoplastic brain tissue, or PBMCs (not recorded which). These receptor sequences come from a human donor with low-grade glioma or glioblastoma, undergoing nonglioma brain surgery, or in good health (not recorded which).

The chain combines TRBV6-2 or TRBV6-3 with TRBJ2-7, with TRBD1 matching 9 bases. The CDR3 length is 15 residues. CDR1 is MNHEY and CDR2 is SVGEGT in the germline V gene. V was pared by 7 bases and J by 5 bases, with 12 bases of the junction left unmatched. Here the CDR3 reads CASTYGGQGSHEQYF. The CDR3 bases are TGTGCCAGCACCTATGGCGGACAGGGGAGCCACGAGCAGTACTTC.

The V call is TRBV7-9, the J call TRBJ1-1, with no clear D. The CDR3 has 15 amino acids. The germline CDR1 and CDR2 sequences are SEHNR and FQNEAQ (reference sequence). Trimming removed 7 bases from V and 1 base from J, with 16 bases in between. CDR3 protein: CASTSVGYGNTEAFF. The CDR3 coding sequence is TGTGCCAGCACCAGCGTGGGCTATGGGAACACTGAAGCTTTCTTT.

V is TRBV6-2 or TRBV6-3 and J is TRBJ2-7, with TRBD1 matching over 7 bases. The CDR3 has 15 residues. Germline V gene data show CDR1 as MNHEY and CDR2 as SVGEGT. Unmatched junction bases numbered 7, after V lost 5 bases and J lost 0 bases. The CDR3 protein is CASSVLTGSSYEQYF. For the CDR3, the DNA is TGTGCCAGCAGTGTACTGACAGGGAGCTCCTACGAGCAGTACTTC.

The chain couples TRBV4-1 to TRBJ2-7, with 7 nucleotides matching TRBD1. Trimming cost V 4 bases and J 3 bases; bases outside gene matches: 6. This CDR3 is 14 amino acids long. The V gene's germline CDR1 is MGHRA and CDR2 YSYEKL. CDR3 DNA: TGCGCCAGCAGCCTAGCCAGGGACAGCTACGAGCAGTACTTC. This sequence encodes CASSLARDSYEQYF.

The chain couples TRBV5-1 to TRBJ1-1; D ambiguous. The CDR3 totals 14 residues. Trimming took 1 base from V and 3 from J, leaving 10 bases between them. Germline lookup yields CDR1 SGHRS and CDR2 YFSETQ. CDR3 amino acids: CASSLSWQYTEAFF. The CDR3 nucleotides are TGCGCCAGCAGCTTGTCTTGGCAGTACACTGAAGCTTTCTTT. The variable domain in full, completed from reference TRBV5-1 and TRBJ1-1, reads KAGVTQTPRYLIKTRGQQVTLSCSPISGHRSVSWYQQTPGQGLQFLFEYFSETQRNKGNFPGRFSGRQFSNSRSEMNVSTLELGDSALYLCASSLSWQYTEAFFGQGTRLTVV.

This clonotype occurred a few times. The CDR3 reads CASGDRDQPQHF. The CDR3 DNA follows: TGTGCCAGTGGCGACAGGGATCAGCCCCAGCATTTT. The chain joins TRBV19 to TRBJ1-5; 7 bases are shared with TRBD1. Germline V gene data show CDR1 as LNHDA and CDR2 as SQIVND (reference sequence). V gave up 8 bases and J gave up 5 bases; unmatched junction bases: 3. There are 12 residues in the CDR3.

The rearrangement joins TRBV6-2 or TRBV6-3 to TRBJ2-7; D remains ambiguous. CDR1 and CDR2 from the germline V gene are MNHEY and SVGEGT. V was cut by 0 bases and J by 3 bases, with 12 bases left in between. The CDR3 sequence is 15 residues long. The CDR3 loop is CASSYSPERFYEQYF. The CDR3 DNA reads TGTGCCAGCAGTTACTCGCCCGAAAGGTTCTACGAGCAGTACTTC.

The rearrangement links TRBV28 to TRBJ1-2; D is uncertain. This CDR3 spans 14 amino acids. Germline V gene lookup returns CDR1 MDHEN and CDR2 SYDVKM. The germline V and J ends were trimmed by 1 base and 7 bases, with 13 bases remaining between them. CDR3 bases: TGTGCCAGCAGTTTATTACTGGGAACTGTTGGCTACACCTTC. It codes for CASSLLLGTVGYTF.

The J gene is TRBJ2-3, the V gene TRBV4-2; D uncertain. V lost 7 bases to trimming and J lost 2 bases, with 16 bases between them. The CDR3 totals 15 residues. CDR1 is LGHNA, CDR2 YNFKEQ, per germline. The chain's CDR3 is CASKKTPRTTDTQYF. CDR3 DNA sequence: TGTGCCAGCAAAAAGACTCCGAGGACCACAGATACGCAGTATTTT.

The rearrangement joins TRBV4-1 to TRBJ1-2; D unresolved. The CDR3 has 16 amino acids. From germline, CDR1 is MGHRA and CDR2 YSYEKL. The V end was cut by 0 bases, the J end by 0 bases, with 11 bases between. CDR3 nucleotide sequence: TGCGCCAGCAGCCAAGACGGTGGGGTAGCTAACTATGGCTACACCTTC. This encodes CASSQDGGVANYGYTF.